This T cell receptor (beta chain) was identified in a study of cytomegalovirus exposure and HLA in healthy donors. Study-wide findings and caveats: Another analysis was done later, and it associated roughly 15,000 TCR beta sequences with HLA alleles at 0.05 false discovery rate.

The length of the CDR3 is 16 residues. CDR1 LNHDA and CDR2 SQIVND come from the germline V gene (reference sequence). The V gene end was trimmed by 5 bases and the J gene end by 5 bases; junction bases not matched to a gene: 9. Amplification used 60 Vbeta primers and 13 Jbeta primers. The data were produced by immunoSEQ multiplex PCR, yet TCRdb's version contains in-frame clones alone and is incomplete. This repertoire includes some 70,000 clones. Remarks on this clone: What it binds is unknown.

Sequencing was carried out using PBMCs. This clonotype was sampled from a female donor in good health and CMV-seropositive. The V call is TRBV19, the J call TRBJ1-4, with 9 positions matching TRBD1. The CDR3 nucleotides are TGTGCCAGTAGTGCGGGACAGGGTTCAGGAAATGAAAAACTGTTTTTT. Protein sequence: CASSAGQGSGNEKLFF.